This T cell receptor (beta chain) stems from a study of blood T cell repertoires in COVID-19. TCRdb keeps only in-frame clones here, not all; method: immunoSEQ multiplex PCR. The sample lists fewer than 110,000 clones, nearly 85% occurring once. V dropped 6 bases and J dropped 4 bases, with 9 bases sitting between them. There are 13 residues in the CDR3. Germline V gene data show CDR1 as SGHTA and CDR2 as FQGTGA. The chain carries TRBV7-3 and TRBJ2-2; the D gene is possibly TRBD1 (5 bases). Sequencing was carried out using peripheral blood. This receptor was taken from a human donor in a cohort sampled during active or convalescent COVID-19. The CDR3 reads CASRPDSTGELFF. In DNA form, the CDR3 reads TGTGCCAGCAGACCAGACAGCACCGGGGAGCTGTTTTTT.